This paragraph reports one T cell receptor beta chain. The antigen remains unidentified. The germline gives CDR1 PRHDT, CDR2 FYEKMQ (reference sequence). The CDR3 has 14 amino acids. V shed 2 bases, J shed 5 bases, and the junction held 3 bases outside the gene matches. The sample is drawn from a study of OX40 agonist ivuxolimab in advanced cancers. Study conclusions and caveats: Expanded clones tended on average to be more numerous among CD8+ T cells than CD4+. Clonal expansion by week 6 occurred in CD4+ and CD8+ blood T cells (at 0.1 to 3.0 mg/kg).

The data were produced by immunoSEQ multiplex PCR, yet TCRdb's version contains in-frame clones alone and is incomplete. The sample includes 70,000 to 80,000 clones, about 93% of them seen just once. The J gene is TRBJ1-1, the V gene TRBV13; 9 positions match TRBD1. Material: CD4+ or CD8+ T cells sorted from blood, obtained in a trial of the OX40 agonist ivuxolimab. The TCR was taken from an adult with an advanced solid tumor such as melanoma, head and neck, liver or kidney cancer. CDR3 in DNA: TGTGCCAGCAGCTTAACAGGGGGCCGGACTGAAGCTTTCTTT. Translation gives CASSLTGGRTEAFF. The full variable domain, with the rest looked up from reference TRBV13 and TRBJ1-1, is AAGVIQSPRHLIKEKRETATLKCYPIPRHDTVYWYQQGPGQDPQFLISFYEKMQSDKGSIPDRFSAQQFSDYHSELNMSSLELGDSALYFCASSLTGGRTEAFFGQGTRLTVV.